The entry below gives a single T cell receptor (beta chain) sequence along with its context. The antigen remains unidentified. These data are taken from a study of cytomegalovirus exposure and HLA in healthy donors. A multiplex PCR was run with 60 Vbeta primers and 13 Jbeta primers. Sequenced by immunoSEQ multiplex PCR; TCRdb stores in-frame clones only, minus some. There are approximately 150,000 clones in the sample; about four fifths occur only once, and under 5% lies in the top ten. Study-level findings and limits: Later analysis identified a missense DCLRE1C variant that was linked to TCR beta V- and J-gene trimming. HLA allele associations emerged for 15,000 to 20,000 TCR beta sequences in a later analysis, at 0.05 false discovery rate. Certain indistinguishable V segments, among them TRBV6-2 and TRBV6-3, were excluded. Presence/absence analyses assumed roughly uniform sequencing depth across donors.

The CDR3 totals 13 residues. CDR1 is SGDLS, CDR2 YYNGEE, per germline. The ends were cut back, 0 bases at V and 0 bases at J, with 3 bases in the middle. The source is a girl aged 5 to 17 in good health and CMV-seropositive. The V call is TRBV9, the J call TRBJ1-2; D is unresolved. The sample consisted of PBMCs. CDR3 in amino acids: CASSVATNYGYTF. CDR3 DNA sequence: TGTGCCAGCAGCGTAGCAACTAACTATGGCTACACCTTC. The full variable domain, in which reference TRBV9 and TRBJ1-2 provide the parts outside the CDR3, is DSGVTQTPKHLITATGQRVTLRCSPRSGDLSVYWYQQSLDQGLQFLIQYYNGEERAKGNILERFSAQQFPDLHSELNLSSLELGDSALYFCASSVATNYGYTFGSGTRLTVV.